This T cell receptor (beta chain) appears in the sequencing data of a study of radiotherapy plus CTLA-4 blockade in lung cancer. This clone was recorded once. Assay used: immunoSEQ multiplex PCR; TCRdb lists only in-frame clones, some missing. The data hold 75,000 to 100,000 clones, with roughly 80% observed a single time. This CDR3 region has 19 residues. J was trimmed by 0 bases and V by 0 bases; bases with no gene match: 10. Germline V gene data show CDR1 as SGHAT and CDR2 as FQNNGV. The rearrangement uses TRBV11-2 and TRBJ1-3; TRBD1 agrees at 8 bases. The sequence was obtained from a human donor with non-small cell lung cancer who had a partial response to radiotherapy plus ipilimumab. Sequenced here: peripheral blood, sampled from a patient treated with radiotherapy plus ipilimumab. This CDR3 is CASSLDVGQGAVSGNTIYF. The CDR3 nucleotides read TGTGCCAGCAGCTTAGACGTAGGGCAGGGGGCCGTCTCTGGAAACACCATATATTTT. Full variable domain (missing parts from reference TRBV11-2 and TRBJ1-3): EAGVAQSPRYKIIEKRQSVAFWCNPISGHATLYWYQQILGQGPKLLIQFQNNGVVDDSQLPKDRFSAERLKGVDSTLKIQPAKLEDSAVYLCASSLDVGQGAVSGNTIYFGEGSWLTVV.